This T cell receptor (beta chain) was captured in a study of T cells in localized non-small cell lung cancer. Study outcomes and limitations: The appearance of a median 57 of the top 100 tumor clones was seen in adjacent lung. Overall survival was longer when the density of T cells in the blood was higher. Heterogeneity remains possible because sequencing was limited to only one tumor region. Uninvolved adjacent lung had higher T cell clonality than tumor and all other tissues.

With regard to this clone: Its antigen is currently unknown.

CDR1 is SGHTA, CDR2 FQGNSA, per germline. The V gene lost 5 bases and the J gene lost 4 bases, with 9 bases spanning the gap. This CDR3 has 13 residues. Only in-frame clones appear in the TCRdb table, and some are missing; sequencing was by immunoSEQ multiplex PCR. The data show 35,000 to 50,000 clones, about 76% seen once. Material: PBMCs, obtained before any cancer treatment. This rearrangement joins TRBV7-2 to TRBJ1-5; D may be TRBD1 (6 bases). This TCR was sampled from a woman aged 35 to 75 with stage II squamous cell lung carcinoma. The CDR3 nucleotides read TGTGCCAGCAGCCCACAGGGAAATCAGCCCCAGCATTTT. Residues: CASSPQGNQPQHF.